What follows describes a single T cell receptor (beta chain). Profiling relied on immunoSEQ multiplex PCR, and the TCRdb table lists in-frame clones only, not all of them. The data contain around 150,000 clones, 75% to 90% of them singletons. Per the germline V gene, CDR1 is SNHLY and CDR2 is FYNNEI. The CDR3 sequence is 14 residues long. V was shortened by 6 bases and J by 8 bases, with 14 bases between the two germline ends. This sample is drawn from a study of control samples from healthy donors and cancer patients. The clonotype comes from a man between 25 and 39 years old in good health. The specimen was blood. This sequence joins TRBV2 and TRBJ1-6; the D is unclear. The CDR3 DNA reads as TGTGCCAGCAGCACGGCGTTTGGGGATTCACCCCTCCACTTT. Amino acids: CASSTAFGDSPLHF.